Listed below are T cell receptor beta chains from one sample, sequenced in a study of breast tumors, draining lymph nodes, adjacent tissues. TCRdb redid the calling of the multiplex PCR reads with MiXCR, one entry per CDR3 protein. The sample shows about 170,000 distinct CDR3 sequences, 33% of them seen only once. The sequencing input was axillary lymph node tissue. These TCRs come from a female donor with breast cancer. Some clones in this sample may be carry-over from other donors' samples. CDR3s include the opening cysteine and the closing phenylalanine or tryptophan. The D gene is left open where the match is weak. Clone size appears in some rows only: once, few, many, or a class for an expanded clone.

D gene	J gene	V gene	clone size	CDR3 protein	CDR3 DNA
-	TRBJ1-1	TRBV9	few	CASSVVLGAMNTEAFF	TGTGCCAGCAGCGTAGTTCTGGGGGCGATGAACACTGAAGCTTTCTTT
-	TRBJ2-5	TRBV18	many	CASSQNPGETQYF	TGTGCCAGCTCCCAAAACCCCGGGGAGACCCAGTACTTC
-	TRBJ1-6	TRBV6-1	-	CASSPGGAGNSPPHF	TGTGCCAGCAGCCCTGGGGGGGCAGGGAATTCACCCCCCCACTTT
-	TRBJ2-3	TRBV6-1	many	CASRVQGGITDTQYF	TGTGCCAGCAGGGTTCAGGGGGGGATCACAGATACGCAGTATTTT
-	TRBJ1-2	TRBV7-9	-	CASSPWGREVGYTF	TGTGCCAGCAGCCCGTGGGGCAGGGAGGTTGGCTACACCTTC
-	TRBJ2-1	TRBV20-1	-	CSGTRGSYNEQFF	TGCAGTGGCACGAGGGGATCCTACAATGAGCAGTTCTTC
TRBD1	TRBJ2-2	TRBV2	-	CASTGVSTGELFF	TGTGCCAGTACAGGGGTCTCCACCGGGGAGCTGTTTTTT
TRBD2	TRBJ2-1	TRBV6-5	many	CASSYQGLAGGGHEQFF	TGTGCCAGCAGTTACCAAGGACTAGCGGGAGGGGGGCATGAGCAGTTCTTC
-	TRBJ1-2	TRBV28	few	CASSDGRYYGYTF	TGTGCCAGCAGTGACGGACGGTACTATGGCTACACCTTC
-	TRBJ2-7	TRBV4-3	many	CASSQELDTPYEQYF	TGCGCCAGCAGCCAAGAATTAGACACTCCGTACGAGCAGTACTTC
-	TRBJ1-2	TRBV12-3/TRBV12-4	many	CASSFRELYGYTF	TGTGCCAGCAGTTTTAGGGAACTCTATGGCTACACCTTC
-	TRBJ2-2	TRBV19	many	CASSIRIRGGELFF	TGTGCCAGTAGTATCCGGATTAGGGGCGGGGAGCTGTTTTTT
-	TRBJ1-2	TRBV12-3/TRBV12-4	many	CASSNPAGEDYGYTF	TGTGCCAGCAGCAACCCCGCGGGGGAGGACTATGGCTACACCTTC
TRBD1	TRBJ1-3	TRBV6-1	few	CASRHGQGDTVIYF	TGTGCCAGCAGACACGGACAGGGTGATACGGTCATATATTTT
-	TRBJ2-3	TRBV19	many	CASSTPSRAGSTDTQYF	TGTGCCAGTAGTACCCCATCTAGGGCGGGGTCCACAGATACGCAGTATTTT
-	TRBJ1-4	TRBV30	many	CAWSAAGRGVDLATNEKLFF	TGTGCCTGGAGTGCCGCGGGACGGGGCGTAGACCTTGCAACTAATGAAAAACTGTTTTTT
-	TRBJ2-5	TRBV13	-	CASGLGPSGETQYF	TGTGCCAGCGGCTTAGGCCCTAGTGGGGAGACCCAGTACTTC
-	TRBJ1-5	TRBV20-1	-	CRARKGAQETQHF	TGCAGGGCTAGGAAAGGGGCGCAAGAGACCCAGCATTTT
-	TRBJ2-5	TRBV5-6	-	CASSPGTRGRETQYF	TGTGCCAGCAGCCCCGGGACACGAGGGCGGGAGACCCAGTACTTC
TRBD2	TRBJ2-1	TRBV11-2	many	CASSSLGRGSYNEQFF	TGTGCCAGCAGCTCATTGGGGCGGGGGTCCTACAATGAGCAGTTCTTC
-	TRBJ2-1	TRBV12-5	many	CASGLSQAQQFF	TGTGCTAGTGGTTTGTCTCAAGCACAGCAGTTCTTC
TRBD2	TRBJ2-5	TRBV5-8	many	CASSASGRGPQETQYF	TGTGCCAGCAGCGCCTCAGGGAGGGGTCCACAAGAGACCCAGTACTTC
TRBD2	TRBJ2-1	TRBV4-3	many	CASSQAGTGTNNEQFF	TGCGCCAGCAGCCAAGCGGGGACGGGGACTAACAATGAGCAGTTCTTC
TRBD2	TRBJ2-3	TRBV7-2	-	CASSRLAGVGDTQYF	TGTGCCAGCAGCCGCCTAGCGGGGGTTGGAGATACGCAGTATTTT
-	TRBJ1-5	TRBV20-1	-	CSAGAGGGQPQHF	TGCAGTGCCGGGGCGGGAGGGGGTCAGCCCCAGCATTTT
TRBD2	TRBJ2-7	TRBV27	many	CASSLGLAGPYEQYF	TGTGCCAGCAGTTTAGGGCTAGCGGGACCCTACGAGCAGTACTTC
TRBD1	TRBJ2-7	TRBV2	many	CASSGRQGVHEQYF	TGTGCCAGCAGCGGGCGTCAGGGGGTCCACGAGCAGTACTTC
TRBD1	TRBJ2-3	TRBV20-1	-	CSAGGGTGGTDTQYF	TGCAGTGCTGGGGGGGGGACAGGGGGCACAGATACGCAGTATTTT
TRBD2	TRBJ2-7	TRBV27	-	CASSLVSAGGPHEQYF	TGTGCCAGCAGTTTAGTATCGGCGGGAGGGCCCCACGAGCAGTACTTC
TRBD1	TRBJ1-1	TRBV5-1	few	CASSTGQAITEAFF	TGCGCCAGCAGCACGGGACAGGCGATCACTGAAGCTTTCTTT
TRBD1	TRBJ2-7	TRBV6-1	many	CASSAQGTAPYEQYF	TGTGCCAGCAGTGCTCAAGGGACAGCTCCCTACGAGCAGTACTTC
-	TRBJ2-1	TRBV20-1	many	CSAFRGGGNEQFF	TGCAGTGCTTTTAGGGGGGGGGGGAATGAGCAGTTCTTC
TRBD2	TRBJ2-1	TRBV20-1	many	CSAPGLAGIYNEQFF	TGCAGTGCTCCTGGACTAGCGGGGATCTACAATGAGCAGTTCTTC
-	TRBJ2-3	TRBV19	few	CASSPGPRVSTDTQYF	TGTGCCAGTAGTCCTGGTCCGCGTGTGAGCACAGATACGCAGTATTTT
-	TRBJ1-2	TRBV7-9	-	CASSLVIGGYGYTF	TGTGCCAGCAGCTTAGTAATAGGGGGCTATGGCTACACCTTC
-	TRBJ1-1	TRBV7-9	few	CASSFGVDTEAFF	TGTGCCAGCAGCTTCGGGGTGGACACTGAAGCTTTCTTT
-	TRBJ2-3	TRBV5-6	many	CASSFRGVGTDTQYF	TGTGCCAGCAGTTTTAGGGGGGTGGGGACAGATACGCAGTATTTT
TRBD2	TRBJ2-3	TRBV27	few	CASSTRTSGRPDTQYF	TGTGCCAGCAGTACCCGGACTAGCGGGAGGCCCGATACGCAGTATTTT
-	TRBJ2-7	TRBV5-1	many	CASSLAPDSYEQYF	TGCGCCAGCAGCTTGGCCCCGGACTCCTACGAGCAGTACTTC
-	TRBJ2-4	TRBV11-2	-	CASSSNRGAKNIQYF	TGTGCCAGCAGCTCCAACAGAGGCGCCAAAAACATTCAGTACTTC
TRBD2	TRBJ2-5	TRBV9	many	CASSPPLAAGQETQYF	TGTGCCAGCAGCCCCCCCCTAGCGGCGGGCCAAGAGACCCAGTACTTC
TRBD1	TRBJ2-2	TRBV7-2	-	CASSRKTGGGGELLF	TGTGCCAGCAGCCGCAAGACAGGGGGCGGCGGGGAGCTGCTTTTT
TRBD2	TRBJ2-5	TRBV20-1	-	CSARDRLARWETQYF	TGCAGTGCTAGAGATAGACTAGCGAGGTGGGAGACCCAGTACTTC
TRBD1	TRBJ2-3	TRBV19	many	CASIRTGEGTDTQYF	TGTGCCAGTATCCGGACAGGGGAAGGAACAGATACGCAGTATTTT
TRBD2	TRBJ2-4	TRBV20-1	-	CSARLAGAVTIQYF	TGCAGTGCTCGGCTAGCGGGAGCAGTAACCATTCAGTACTTC
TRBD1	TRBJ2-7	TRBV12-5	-	CASGLPDRGNGEQYF	TGTGCTAGTGGTTTGCCTGACAGGGGTAACGGCGAGCAGTACTTC
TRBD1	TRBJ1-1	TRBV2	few	CASRKTGGAPTEAFF	TGTGCCAGCAGAAAGACAGGGGGCGCCCCGACTGAAGCTTTCTTT
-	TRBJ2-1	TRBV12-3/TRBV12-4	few	CASSFISMAGSSYNEQFF	TGTGCCAGCAGTTTCATCTCCATGGCAGGGAGCTCCTACAATGAGCAGTTCTTC
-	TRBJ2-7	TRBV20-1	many	CSARDGRSSYEQYF	TGCAGTGCTAGAGATGGGCGGAGCTCCTACGAGCAGTACTTC
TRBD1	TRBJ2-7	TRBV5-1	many	CASSLWENRGRSYEQYF	TGCGCCAGCAGCTTGTGGGAAAACAGGGGGCGGTCCTACGAGCAGTACTTC
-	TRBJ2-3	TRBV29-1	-	CSVEQGSSTDTQYF	TGCAGCGTTGAACAGGGTTCAAGCACAGATACGCAGTATTTT
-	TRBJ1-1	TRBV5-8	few	CASSSNWGRLNTEAFF	TGTGCCAGCAGCTCGAACTGGGGGAGATTGAACACTGAAGCTTTCTTT
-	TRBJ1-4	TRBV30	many	CAWSGPRGLHEKLFF	TGTGCCTGGAGTGGGCCCAGAGGTCTCCATGAAAAACTGTTTTTT
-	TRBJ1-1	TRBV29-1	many	CSVAGRGWTEAFF	TGCAGCGTTGCGGGCCGGGGGTGGACTGAAGCTTTCTTT
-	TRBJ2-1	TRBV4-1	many	CASSQVGQGGNEQFF	TGCGCCAGCAGCCAAGTGGGGCAGGGGGGCAATGAGCAGTTCTTC
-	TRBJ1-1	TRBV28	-	CASSGPVYTEAFF	TGTGCCAGCAGTGGCCCTGTTTACACTGAAGCTTTCTTT
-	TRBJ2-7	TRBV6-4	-	CASSDSQGPQIYEQYF	TGTGCCAGCAGTGACTCGCAGGGGCCGCAGATCTACGAGCAGTACTTC